This TCR beta chain was recorded in a study of long-term antiretroviral therapy in people with HIV (dated by TCRdb to between 2021 and 2022). With respect to the entire study: The earliest samples were collected about a decade before the 2015 WHO recommendation for immediate ART, when ART was typically delayed until CD4 counts fell. A retrospective serial study tested whether changes in peripheral blood TRB repertoire composition and diversity were associated with ART initiation and durable HIV suppression. Among the 30 or so participants with HIV, around ten were female. The cohort contributed roughly 200 cryopreserved PBMC samples from 25 to 35 adults with confirmed HIV infection, collected serially over a mean of around six years (range 1-12). No cross-contamination during QIAcube processing was shown when test extractions of a monoclonal T-cell line were performed alongside 33 polyclonal samples. Beyond this particular receptor, the publication reports: The samples were dated from the mid-2000s to the late 2010s, and the ART regimens that were used may be less effective than current ART regimens. Inferences about post-ART repertoire changes were limited because no data were available on ART adherence, viral resistance or therapy changes. Owing to limited PBMC availability, only the TCR beta chain was sequenced, without alpha chain pairing. Narrower CDR3 length ranges were observed in HIV repertoires than in controls, and an antigen-experienced repertoire with only a slight naive shift after ART was suggested by the network structure. Because cell numbers in pre-ART samples were limited, unsorted PBMC were profiled instead of sorted CD4+ and CD8+ T cells. Expanded TRB clones identified before ART initiation dominated the repertoire across all time points, though the dominance fluctuated and decreased in many PLHIV after ART. Starting ART was linked to a significant rise in TRB diversity, yet even after long-term ART the diversity remained significantly lower than in transplant donor controls.

The immunoSEQ hsTCRB v3.0 assay was used at survey level resolution to sequence the TRB variable region. TRB sequencing targeted a depth of about 40,000-55,000 T-cell genomes per sample. An Illumina MiSeq with a v3 150-cycle kit was used to sequence the pooled TRB libraries. The study's own analysis went as follows. Repertoire analysis ran in R within a reproducible Nextflow workflow covering QC, data transformation and analysis. Custom analyses were implemented in LymphoSeq2, an R package for AIRR-Seq data exploration. A handful of samples that produced fewer than 5000 total TRB sequences were removed, so 200 or so HIV repertoires were analyzed. Among the 170 to 200 retained HIV repertoires, 55 to 65 were collected before ART initiation and 129 after ART initiation. Repertoires were downsampled to 5000 TRB nucleotide sequences, with summary statistics averaged over 100 downsampling iterations. TRB sequences were retained for analysis only if CDR3 regions of at least seven amino acids were present. Two measures captured diversity: a Shannon entropy-derived clonality score and the Gini coefficient. In the repertoire networks, any two of the top 5000 CDR3 amino acid sequences were connected whenever the two sequences differed by an edit distance of one. GLIPH2 predicted antigen specificity groups and MHC restriction for TRB CDR3 amino acid sequences. To flag known CMV, EBV, HIV or tissue antigen associations, CDR3 amino acid sequences were matched against VDJdb and McPAS-TCR. Pre-ART, post-ART and control groups were compared with Wilcoxon signed-rank tests and Holm-Bonferroni correction. The table was pulled from immuneACCESS by TCRdb, which kept in-frame rearrangements only. Such tables lose some clones; where checked, under half of the loss comes from unresolved V genes, and the rest has no known cause. V, J and clone size reflect that table, while D and trimming were determined from the DNA. The sample includes around 25,000 clones, with 95% observed a single time. 2.2% of the sample is held by the ten biggest clonotypes.

Inclusion was restricted to participants for whom at least one PBMC sample before ART initiation and at least two post-ART samples were available. Every participant with HIV received treatment in the United States of America. Before DNA extraction, cryopreserved samples of about 0.95-11 million PBMC were thawed and washed. At the time of the earliest PBMC sample, participants with HIV were aged between roughly 23 and 60 years. PBMC samples were contributed by each participant from 1-4 timepoints before ART initiation and 2-8 timepoints after ART initiation, with a median of 7 samples. For every participant, serial HIV viral load, CD4+ T-cell count, ART history and demographic data were obtained. A Qiagen kit on a QIAcube was used to extract genomic DNA from unsorted PBMC, with samples processed in batches of 12. Notes on this clone: Its specific antigen is unknown. Nothing much larger sits one base from this clone, and base qualities are not available.

Inclusive of the bounding cysteine and phenylalanine, the CDR3 is 16 residues long. Only CDR3 DNA is held: 48 bases, read in frame from base 1. The germline V gene provides CDR1 SGHDN and CDR2 FVKESK. Trimming leaves V shorter by 4 bases and J shorter by 6 bases, with the junction holding 7 bases beyond the gene matches. The chain is made from TRBV14 and TRBJ2-1; 12 middle bases align to TRBD2. The receptor was isolated from a woman in her forties or fifties with HIV. This specimen was unsorted PBMCs, taken about 4.9 years after starting antiretroviral therapy. The CDR3 here reads CASSLGLAGTLNEQFF. The sequence in DNA is TGTGCCAGCAGCCTTGGACTAGCGGGAACCCTCAATGAGCAGTTCTTC.